This TCR beta chain was retrieved from a study of blood T cell repertoires in COVID-19 (dated by TCRdb to the early 2020s). Some background on the complete study: Collaborator samples came from the United States, Italy and Spain and covered acute and convalescent phases of COVID-19. The prospective study material was composed of cDNA or gDNA derived from T cells, B-cell-depleted T cells, or PBMCs. Deeply sampled blood TCRbeta repertoires from subjects exposed to, actively infected with, or recovered from COVID-19 were included in the dataset. The repertoires were released in a freely available public database meant as a resource for research on the immune response to SARS-CoV-2. The samples were drawn from the first 160 participants of the ongoing ImmuneRACE study and from 1,200 or so subjects provided by 6 global collaborators. The sample metadata nearly always contained a de-identified subject ID, COVID-19 status, age in years and sex. Where available, HLA class I and class II types were taken from metadata supplied by the sample provider and were not determined by assay-based typing. General findings and caveats noted by the study authors: The quantity of clinical and demographic metadata differed by source and by participant and was supplied without curation.

The CDR3 holds 15 amino acids from the cysteine to the phenylalanine. This entry keeps only the CDR3 DNA: 45 bases, framed from base 1. CDR1 LGHDT and CDR2 YNNKEL are derived from the germline V gene (reference sequence). V lost 5 bases and J lost 9 bases, and the count of bases not matched to a germline gene is 11. A note on this clone: No antigen is known for it. Per-nucleotide qualities are absent, and no much larger clonotype sits a single base away.

TCRbeta CDR3 regions were amplified from genomic DNA by means of the immunoSEQ Assay, a bias-controlled multiplex PCR. The paper's processing steps were these. The number of nucleated cells in each sample was estimated by amplification of reference gene primers within the assay. To quantify the absolute abundance of each unique TCRbeta CDR3 rearrangement, sequence reads were collapsed and filtered. For each sample, productive Simpson clonality was calculated as the square root of Simpson's diversity index across productive rearrangements. In TCRdb, the immuneACCESS table is reduced to in-frame sequences with V and J assigned. These tables do not hold every clone; where another copy was compared, an unresolved V gene accounts for under half, and the others remain unexplained. V and J calls plus clone size are reproduced from that table; the DNA served to infer D and trimming. A total of about 250,000 clones appear in this sample, around four fifths of them only once. Jointly, the top ten make up approximately 5.9% of the sample.

Each collaborating institution followed its own protocols to collect whole blood in K2EDTA tubes. Collaborator samples were shipped for TCRbeta analysis as frozen whole blood, isolated PBMCs, or DNA extracted from either sample type. Here the chain combines TRBV3-1 (or the pseudogene TRBV3-2) and TRBJ2-1; TRBD1 fits 9 bases in the junction. This TCR derives from an elderly man with acute or convalescent COVID-19. Material: peripheral blood. At the DNA level, the sequence is TGTGCCAGCAGCAACGTCTACAGGGGGCGAGGTGAGCAGTTCTTC. This sequence encodes CASSNVYRGRGEQFF.